This T cell receptor beta chain was sequenced for a study of PD-1 blockade in classical Hodgkin lymphoma. For the study at large: Nivolumab dosing for patients was 3 mg/kg, administered intravenously every 2 weeks. Overall study findings and caveats: Newly diagnosed patients were reported to exhibit reduced baseline TCR diversity relative to healthy donors. TCR diversity in CD4+, not CD8+, cells rose significantly by C4D1.

CDR1 and CDR2 (germline): MNHEY, SVGAGI. Trimming took 7 bases from V and 5 from J, leaving 12 bases between them. CDR3 length: 13 amino acids. Some clones are missing from TCRdb's copy, which holds only in-frame ones; the method was immunoSEQ multiplex PCR. Counted here are over 14,000 clones, around 88% occurring once; the ten biggest clones make up under 30%. A note on this clone: What it binds is unknown.

Every patient had relapsed following autologous stem cell transplantation, and cohorts differed in brentuximab vedotin exposure. Patients showed best responses of complete response, partial response or progressive disease. The sequences come from peripheral blood mononuclear cells (PBMCs), collected before the second cycle of nivolumab. The V gene is TRBV6-5, the J gene TRBJ2-1, with D uncertain. The sequence came from a human donor with classical Hodgkin lymphoma. CDR3 nucleotides: TGTGCCAGCATGATAGATTATAACAATGAGCAGTTCTTC. Translating it yields CASMIDYNNEQFF.